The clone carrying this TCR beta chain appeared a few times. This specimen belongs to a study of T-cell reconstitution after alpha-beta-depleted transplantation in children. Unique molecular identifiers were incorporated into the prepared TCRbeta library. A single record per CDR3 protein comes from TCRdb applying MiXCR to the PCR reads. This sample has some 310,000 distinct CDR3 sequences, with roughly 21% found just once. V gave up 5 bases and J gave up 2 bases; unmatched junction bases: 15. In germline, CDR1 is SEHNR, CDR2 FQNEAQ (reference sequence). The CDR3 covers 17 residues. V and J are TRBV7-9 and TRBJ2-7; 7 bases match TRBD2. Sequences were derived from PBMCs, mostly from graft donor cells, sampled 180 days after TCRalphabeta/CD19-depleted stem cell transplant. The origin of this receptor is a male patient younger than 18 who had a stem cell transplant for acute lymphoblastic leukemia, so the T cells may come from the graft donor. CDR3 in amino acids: CASSPPEFSGPTYEQYF. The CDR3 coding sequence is TGTGCCAGCAGCCCCCCTGAATTTAGCGGGCCGACCTACGAGCAGTACTTC.